This TCR beta chain is drawn from a study of blood T cell repertoires in COVID-19. About the research overall: Italy, Spain and the United States were the sources of the convalescent and acute COVID-19 samples.

Sequenced by immunoSEQ multiplex PCR; TCRdb stores in-frame clones only, minus some. The sample holds about 140,000 clones, 82% seen once. The source of this sequence is a woman older than 75 with acute or convalescent COVID-19. Sequences were obtained from peripheral blood.

The DNA for the CDR3 is TGTGCCAGCAGCCCCCGGCAGGTTTATGGCTACACCTTC. The encoded protein is CASSPRQVYGYTF. The V call is TRBV11-2, the J call TRBJ1-2; D is unclear. CDR3 size: 13 residues. Deletions cut 5 bases from V and 5 bases from J, with 12 bases between. Germline loops: CDR1 SGHAT, CDR2 FQNNGV.